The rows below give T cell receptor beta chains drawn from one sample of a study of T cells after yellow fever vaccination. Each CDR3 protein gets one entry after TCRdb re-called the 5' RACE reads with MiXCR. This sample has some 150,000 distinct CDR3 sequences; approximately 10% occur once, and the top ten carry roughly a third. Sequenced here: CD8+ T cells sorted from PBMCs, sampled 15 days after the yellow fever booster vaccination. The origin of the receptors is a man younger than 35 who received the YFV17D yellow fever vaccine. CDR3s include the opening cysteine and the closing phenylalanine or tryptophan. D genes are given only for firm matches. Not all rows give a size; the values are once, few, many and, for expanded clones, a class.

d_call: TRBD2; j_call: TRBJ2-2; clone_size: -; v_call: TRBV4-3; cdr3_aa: CASSQGLADTGELFF; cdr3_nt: TGCGCCAGCAGCCAAGGACTAGCAGATACCGGGGAGCTGTTTTTT
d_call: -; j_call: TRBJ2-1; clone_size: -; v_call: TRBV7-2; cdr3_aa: CASSSRVDEQFF; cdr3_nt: TGTGCCAGCAGCTCCCGGGTAGACGAGCAGTTCTTC
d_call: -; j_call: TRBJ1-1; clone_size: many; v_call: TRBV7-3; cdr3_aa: CASSLSAGGNTEAFF; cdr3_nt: TGTGCCAGCAGCTTATCGGCGGGGGGGAACACTGAAGCTTTCTTT
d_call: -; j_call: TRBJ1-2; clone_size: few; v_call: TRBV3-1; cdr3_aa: CASSEGQTYGYTF; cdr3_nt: TGTGCCAGCAGCGAAGGACAGACCTATGGCTACACCTTC
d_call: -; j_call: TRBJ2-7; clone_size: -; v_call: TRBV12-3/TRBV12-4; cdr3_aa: CALGSGSYEQYF; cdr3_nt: TGTGCCCTGGGGAGTGGGTCCTACGAGCAGTACTTC
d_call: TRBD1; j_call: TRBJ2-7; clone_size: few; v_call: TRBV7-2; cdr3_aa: CASSLGRGRNEQYF; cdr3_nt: TGTGCCAGCAGCTTAGGCAGGGGGCGGAACGAGCAGTACTTC
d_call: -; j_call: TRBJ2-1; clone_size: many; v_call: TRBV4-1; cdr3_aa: CASSLWAESGPYNEQFF; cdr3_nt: TGCGCCAGCAGCCTCTGGGCGGAATCGGGGCCCTACAATGAGCAGTTCTTC
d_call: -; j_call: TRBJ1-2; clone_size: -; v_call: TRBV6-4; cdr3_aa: CASSDSLASYGYTF; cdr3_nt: TGTGCCAGCAGTGACTCACTGGCGTCCTATGGCTACACCTTC
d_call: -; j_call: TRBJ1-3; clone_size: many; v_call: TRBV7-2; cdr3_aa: CASSPRGLERNTIYF; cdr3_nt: TGTGCCAGCAGCCCTAGAGGACTTGAAAGAAACACCATATATTTT
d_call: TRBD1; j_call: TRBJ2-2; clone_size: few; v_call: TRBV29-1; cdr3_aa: CSVTRTGYTGELFF; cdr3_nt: TGCAGCGTAACTCGGACAGGGTACACCGGGGAGCTGTTTTTT
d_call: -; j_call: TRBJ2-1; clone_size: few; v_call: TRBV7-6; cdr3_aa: CASSHRSYNEQFF; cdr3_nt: TGTGCCAGCAGTCACCGCTCCTACAATGAGCAGTTCTTC
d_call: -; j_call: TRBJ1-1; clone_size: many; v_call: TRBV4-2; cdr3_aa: CASSQDERATGLNTEAFF; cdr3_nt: TGTGCCAGCAGCCAAGATGAGCGGGCTACAGGTCTTAACACTGAAGCTTTCTTT
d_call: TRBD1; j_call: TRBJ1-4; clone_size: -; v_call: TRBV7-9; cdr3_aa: CASSPRDSLNEKLFF; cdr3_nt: TGTGCCAGCAGCCCTCGGGACAGTCTTAATGAAAAACTGTTTTTT
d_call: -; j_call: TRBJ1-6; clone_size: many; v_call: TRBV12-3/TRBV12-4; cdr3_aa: CASSLEADNSPLHF; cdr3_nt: TGTGCCAGCAGTTTGGAGGCCGATAATTCACCCCTCCACTTT
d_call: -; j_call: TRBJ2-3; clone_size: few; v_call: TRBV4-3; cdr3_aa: CASSHARRVTDTQYF; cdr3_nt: TGCGCCAGCAGCCACGCTCGCCGGGTCACAGATACGCAGTATTTT
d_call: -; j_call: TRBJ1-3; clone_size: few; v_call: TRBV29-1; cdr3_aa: CSGSSGFSGNTIYF; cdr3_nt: TGCAGCGGGAGCAGCGGTTTCTCTGGAAACACCATATATTTT
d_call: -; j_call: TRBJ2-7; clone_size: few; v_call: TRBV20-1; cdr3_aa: CSARPTGLYEQYF; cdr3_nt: TGCAGTGCTAGGCCGACGGGGCTCTACGAGCAGTACTTC
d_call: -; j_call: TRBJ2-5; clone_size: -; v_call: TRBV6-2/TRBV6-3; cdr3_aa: CASKVAGTQETQYF; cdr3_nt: TGTGCCAGCAAGGTCGCGGGGACCCAAGAGACCCAGTACTTC
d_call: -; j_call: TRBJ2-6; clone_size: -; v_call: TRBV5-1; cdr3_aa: CASSFILGAGANVLTF; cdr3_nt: TGCGCCAGCAGCTTTATTTTGGGCGCTGGGGCCAACGTCCTGACTTTC
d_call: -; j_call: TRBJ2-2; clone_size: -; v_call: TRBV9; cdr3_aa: CASSVDARLVENTGELFF; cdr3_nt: TGTGCCAGCAGCGTAGACGCAAGACTAGTGGAGAACACCGGGGAGCTGTTTTTT
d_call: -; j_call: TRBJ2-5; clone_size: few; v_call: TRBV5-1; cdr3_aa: CASRYRGNQETQYF; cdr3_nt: TGCGCCAGCAGGTATAGGGGGAACCAAGAGACCCAGTACTTC
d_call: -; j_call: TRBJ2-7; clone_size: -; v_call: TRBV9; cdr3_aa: CASSVAGAVVYEQYF; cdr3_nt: TGTGCCAGCAGCGTAGCGGGGGCCGTAGTCTACGAGCAGTACTTC
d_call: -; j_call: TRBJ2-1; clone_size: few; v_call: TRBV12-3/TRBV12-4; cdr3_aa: CASSPGLEQFF; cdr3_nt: TGTGCCAGCAGCCCAGGGCTTGAGCAGTTCTTC
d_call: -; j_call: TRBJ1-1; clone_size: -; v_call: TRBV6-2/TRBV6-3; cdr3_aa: CASSYSRGGRTEAFF; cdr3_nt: TGTGCCAGCAGTTACTCGAGAGGGGGTCGCACTGAAGCTTTCTTT
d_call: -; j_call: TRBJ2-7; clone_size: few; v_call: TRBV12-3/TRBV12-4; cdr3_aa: CASSLSEEQYF; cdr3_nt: TGTGCCAGCAGTTTGTCGGAAGAGCAGTACTTC
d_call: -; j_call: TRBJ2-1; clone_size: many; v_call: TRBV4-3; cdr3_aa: CASTPTAGSSYNEQFF; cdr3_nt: TGCGCCAGCACCCCCACGGCGGGTAGCTCCTACAATGAGCAGTTCTTC
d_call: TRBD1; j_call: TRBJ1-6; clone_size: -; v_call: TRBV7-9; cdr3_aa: CASSLGTGGFSPLHF; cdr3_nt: TGTGCCAGCAGCTTAGGGACAGGGGGCTTTTCACCCCTCCACTTT
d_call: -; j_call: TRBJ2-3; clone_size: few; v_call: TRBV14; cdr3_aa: CASGKGAGDTDTQYF; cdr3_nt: TGTGCCAGCGGCAAGGGGGCGGGGGACACAGATACGCAGTATTTT
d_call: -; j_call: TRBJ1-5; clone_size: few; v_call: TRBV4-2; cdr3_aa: CASSQDTGYGGGNQPQHF; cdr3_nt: TGTGCCAGCAGCCAAGATACAGGGTATGGGGGGGGTAATCAGCCCCAGCATTTT
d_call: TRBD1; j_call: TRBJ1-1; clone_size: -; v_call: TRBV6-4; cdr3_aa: CASSDSAGGPEAFF; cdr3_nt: TGTGCCAGCAGTGACTCAGCAGGGGGCCCTGAAGCTTTCTTT
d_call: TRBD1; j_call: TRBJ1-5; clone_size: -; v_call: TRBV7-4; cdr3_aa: CASSSPRTGGMCQPQHF; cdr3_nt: TGTGCCAGCAGCTCGCCCCGGACAGGGGGAATGTGTCAGCCCCAGCATTTT
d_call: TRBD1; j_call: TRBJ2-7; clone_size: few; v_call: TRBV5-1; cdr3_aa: CASSDGQGAYEQYF; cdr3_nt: TGCGCCAGCAGCGACGGACAGGGGGCTTACGAGCAGTACTTC
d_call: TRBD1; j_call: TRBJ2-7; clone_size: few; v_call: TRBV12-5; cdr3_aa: CASGQNRGNSYEQYF; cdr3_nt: TGTGCTAGTGGACAAAACAGGGGGAACTCCTACGAGCAGTACTTC
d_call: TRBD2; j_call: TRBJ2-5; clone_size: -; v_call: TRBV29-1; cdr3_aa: CSVAPVIAGPTEETQYF; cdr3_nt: TGCAGCGTTGCCCCCGTTATAGCGGGCCCAACCGAAGAGACCCAGTACTTC
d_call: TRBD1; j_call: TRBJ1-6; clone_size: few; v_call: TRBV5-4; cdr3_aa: CASSLGQGNSPLHF; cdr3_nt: TGTGCCAGCAGCTTGGGACAGGGGAATTCACCCCTCCACTTT
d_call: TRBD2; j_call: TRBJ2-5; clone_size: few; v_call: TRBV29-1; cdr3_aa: CSVEGLTQETQYF; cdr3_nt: TGCAGCGTTGAGGGACTAACCCAAGAGACCCAGTACTTC
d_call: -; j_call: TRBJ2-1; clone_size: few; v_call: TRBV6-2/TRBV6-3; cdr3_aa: CASSTDLSSYNEQFF; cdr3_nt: TGTGCCAGCAGTACCGACTTGTCTTCCTACAATGAGCAGTTCTTC
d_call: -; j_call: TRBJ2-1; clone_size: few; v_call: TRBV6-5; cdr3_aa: CASSYPTDGRGPPNEQFF; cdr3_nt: TGTGCCAGCAGTTACCCCACCGATGGGCGGGGGCCCCCCAATGAGCAGTTCTTC
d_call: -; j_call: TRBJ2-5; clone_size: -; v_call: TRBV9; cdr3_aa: CASSVGGYQETQYF; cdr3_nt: TGTGCCAGCAGCGTAGGAGGGTACCAAGAGACCCAGTACTTC
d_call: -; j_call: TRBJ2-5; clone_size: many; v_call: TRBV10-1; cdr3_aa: CASSGTTSGETQYF; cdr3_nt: TGCGCCAGCAGTGGGACAACGTCCGGTGAGACCCAGTACTTC
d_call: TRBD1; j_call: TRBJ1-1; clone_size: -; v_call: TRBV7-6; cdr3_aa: CASSDTGDTEAFF; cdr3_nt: TGTGCCAGCAGCGATACAGGGGACACTGAAGCTTTCTTT
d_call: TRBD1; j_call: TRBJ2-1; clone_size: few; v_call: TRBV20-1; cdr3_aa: CSARDFDRGVVGGEQFF; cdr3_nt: TGCAGTGCTAGAGATTTCGACAGGGGCGTGGTTGGTGGTGAGCAGTTCTTC
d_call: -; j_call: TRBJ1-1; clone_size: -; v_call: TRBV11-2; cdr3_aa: CASKVRAAMGTEAFF; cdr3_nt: TGTGCCAGCAAGGTCAGGGCCGCGATGGGCACTGAAGCTTTCTTT
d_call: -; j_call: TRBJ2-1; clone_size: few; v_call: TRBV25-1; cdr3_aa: CASSTFPTEFSYNEQFF; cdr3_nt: TGTGCCAGCAGTACGTTCCCGACGGAATTCTCCTACAATGAGCAGTTCTTC
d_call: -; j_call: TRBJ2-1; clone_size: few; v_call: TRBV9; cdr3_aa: CASSVATAGSEQFF; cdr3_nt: TGTGCCAGCAGCGTAGCTACTGCGGGGAGTGAGCAGTTCTTC
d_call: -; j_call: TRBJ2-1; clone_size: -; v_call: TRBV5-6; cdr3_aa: CASSSQGGYNEQFF; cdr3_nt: TGTGCCAGCAGCTCACAGGGCGGGTACAATGAGCAGTTCTTC
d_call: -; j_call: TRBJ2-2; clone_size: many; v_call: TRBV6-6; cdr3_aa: CASSYSTGKRTGELFF; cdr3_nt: TGTGCCAGCAGTTACTCGACAGGAAAGCGCACCGGGGAGCTGTTTTTT
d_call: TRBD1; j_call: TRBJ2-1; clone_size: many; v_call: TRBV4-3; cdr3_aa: CASSQSLPSGQVNNEQFF; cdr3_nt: TGCGCCAGCAGCCAGTCACTCCCCTCGGGACAGGTTAACAATGAGCAGTTCTTC